This TCR beta chain was observed in a study of blood T cell repertoires in COVID-19. Study in general: There were acute and convalescent COVID-19 samples, and they came from the United States, Italy and Spain. Sample material is recorded as cDNA or gDNA derived from T cells, B-cell-depleted T cells, or PBMCs.

In the original workflow: Reference gene primer amplification gave estimated nucleated cell counts. The method was immunoSEQ multiplex PCR; TCRdb's version includes in-frame clones alone and lacks a portion of them. That table gives V, J and clone size, and the DNA gave D and trimming. The data show 150,000 to 200,000 clones, 82% seen once. The receptor was isolated from a woman aged 70 to 79 with acute or convalescent COVID-19. The sequenced sample was peripheral blood.

The CDR3 DNA sequence: TGCGCCAGCAGCCAAGAAGCAACTAGCGGGAGAAGTGAGCAGTTCTTC. Its protein product is CASSQEATSGRSEQFF. This sequence joins TRBV4-3 and TRBJ2-1, with 11 bases matching TRBD2. From germline, CDR1 is LGHNA and CDR2 YSLEER. V lost 0 bases to trimming and J lost 9 bases; unmatched junction nucleotides: 7. The CDR3 is 16 residues long.